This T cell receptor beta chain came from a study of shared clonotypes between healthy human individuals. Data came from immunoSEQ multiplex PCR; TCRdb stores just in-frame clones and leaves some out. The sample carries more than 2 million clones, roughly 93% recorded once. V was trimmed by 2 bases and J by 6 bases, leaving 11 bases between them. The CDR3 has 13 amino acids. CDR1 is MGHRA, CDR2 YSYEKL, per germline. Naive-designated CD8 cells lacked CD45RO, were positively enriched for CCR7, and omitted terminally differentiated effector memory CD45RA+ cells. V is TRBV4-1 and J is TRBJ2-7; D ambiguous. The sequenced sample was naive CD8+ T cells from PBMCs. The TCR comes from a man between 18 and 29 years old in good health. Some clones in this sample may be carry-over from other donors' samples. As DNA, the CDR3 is TGCGCCAGCAGCCAACTTCGGCGTTCCGAGCAGTACTTC. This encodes CASSQLRRSEQYF.